This TCR beta chain was recorded in a study of cytomegalovirus exposure and HLA in healthy donors. PCR used 60 Vbeta primers and 13 Jbeta primers. Here immunoSEQ multiplex PCR was the method, and the copy in TCRdb shows in-frame clones only, minus some. The table lists 100,000 to 150,000 clones. This CDR3 comprises 14 residues. The V gene end was trimmed by 6 bases and the J gene end by 7 bases; junction bases not matched to a gene: 9. Germline assignment: CDR1 SNHLY and CDR2 FYNNEI. V usage is TRBV2 and J usage is TRBJ1-5; TRBD1 aligns across 7 bases. This clonotype was sampled from a man between 18 and 35 years old in good health and CMV-seronegative. Sequenced input: PBMCs. The CDR3 nucleotides read TGTGCCAGCAGCCCCGGGACAGCTCGGCAGCCCCAGCATTTT. Protein product: CASSPGTARQPQHF.